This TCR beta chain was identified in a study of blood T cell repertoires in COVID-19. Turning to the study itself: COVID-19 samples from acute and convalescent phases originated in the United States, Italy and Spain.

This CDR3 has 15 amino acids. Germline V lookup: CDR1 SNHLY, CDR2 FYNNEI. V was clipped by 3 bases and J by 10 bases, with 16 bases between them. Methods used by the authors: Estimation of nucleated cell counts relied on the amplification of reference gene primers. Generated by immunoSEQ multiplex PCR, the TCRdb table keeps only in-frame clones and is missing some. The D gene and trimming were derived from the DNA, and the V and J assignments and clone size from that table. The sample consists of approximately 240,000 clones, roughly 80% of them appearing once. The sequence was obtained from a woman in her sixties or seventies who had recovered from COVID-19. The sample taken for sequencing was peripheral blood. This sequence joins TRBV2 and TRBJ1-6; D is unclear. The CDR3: CASSDEGRQGSPLHF. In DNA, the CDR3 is TGTGCCAGCAGTGACGAGGGCCGCCAAGGGTCACCCCTCCACTTT.